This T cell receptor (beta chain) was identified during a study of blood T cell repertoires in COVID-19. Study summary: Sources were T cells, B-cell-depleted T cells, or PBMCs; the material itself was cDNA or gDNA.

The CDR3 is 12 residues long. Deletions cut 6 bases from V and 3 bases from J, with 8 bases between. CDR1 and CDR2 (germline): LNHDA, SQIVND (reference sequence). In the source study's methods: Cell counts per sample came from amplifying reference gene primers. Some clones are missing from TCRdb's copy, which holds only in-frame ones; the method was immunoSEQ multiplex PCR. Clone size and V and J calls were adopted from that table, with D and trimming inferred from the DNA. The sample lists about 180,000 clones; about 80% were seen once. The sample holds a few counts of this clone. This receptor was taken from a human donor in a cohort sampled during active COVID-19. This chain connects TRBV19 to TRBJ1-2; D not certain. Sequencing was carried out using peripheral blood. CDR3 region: CASRSGDYGYTF. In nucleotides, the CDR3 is TGTGCCAGTAGATCCGGGGACTATGGCTACACCTTC. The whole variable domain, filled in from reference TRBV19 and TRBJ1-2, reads DGGITQSPKYLFRKEGQNVTLSCEQNLNHDAMYWYRQDPGQGLRLIYYSQIVNDFQKGDIAEGYSVSREKKESFPLTVTSAQKNPTAFYLCASRSGDYGYTFGSGTRLTVV.